A selection of T cell receptor beta chains follows, all from one sample in a study of blood T cell repertoires in COVID-19. The protocol was immunoSEQ multiplex PCR, while the TCRdb copy is restricted to in-frame clones and leaves out a portion. The table includes 60,000 or so clones, roughly 86% detected once. Specimen: peripheral blood. These receptor sequences come from a man between 60 and 75 years old with active or convalescent COVID-19. Both conserved end residues are part of each CDR3. Each record gives: D gene, J gene, V gene, clone size, CDR3 DNA, CDR3 protein. The D gene is left open where the match is weak. Clone sizes are given selectively: once, few, many, or a class where the clone is expanded.

.	TRBJ2-3	TRBV19	.	TGTGCCAGTAGCCTGAACAGAAAATTACCAGATACGCAGTATTTT	CASSLNRKLPDTQYF
.	TRBJ1-1	TRBV6-5	.	TGTGCCAGCAGTTACGACTACAGGGTATCGGGTGAAGCTTTCTTT	CASSYDYRVSGEAFF
.	TRBJ1-2	TRBV15	once	TGTGCCACCAGCAGAGACAGGGTATATGCTGGCTACACCTTC	CATSRDRVYAGYTF
.	TRBJ1-2	TRBV11-2	.	TGTGCCAGCAGAAGGGACACTTACTATGGCTACACCTTC	CASRRDTYYGYTF
TRBD1	TRBJ2-7	TRBV5-4	.	TGTGCCAGCAGTTCCGGCGGGACAGGGACCTACGAGCAGTACTTC	CASSSGGTGTYEQYF
.	TRBJ2-2	TRBV2	.	TGTGCCAGCAGAAAAACAGGGCTCGGCACCGGGGAGCTGTTTTTT	CASRKTGLGTGELFF
.	TRBJ1-4	TRBV7-9	once	TGTGCCAGCAGTCCACTCGCAACTAATGAAAAACTGTTTTTT	CASSPLATNEKLFF
TRBD1	TRBJ1-4	TRBV7-9	.	TGTGCCAGCAGCGAAGGACAGGGAATTTTTGAAAAACTGTTTTTT	CASSEGQGIFEKLFF
TRBD1	TRBJ2-1	TRBV2	.	TGTGCCAGCAGTGAAAAGGGACAGGGGGGAAATGAGCAGTTCTTC	CASSEKGQGGNEQFF
.	TRBJ2-2	TRBV18	once	TGTGCCAGCTCACCACGGGTGGCGGTTAACACCGGGGAGCTGTTTTTT	CASSPRVAVNTGELFF
.	TRBJ2-1	TRBV23-1	.	TGCGCCAGCAGTCAAAATCTGGCCCCCCAGGAAACCTCTAGCTACGGCTACAATGAGCAGTTCTTC	CASSQNLAPQETSSYGYNEQFF
TRBD2	TRBJ2-5	TRBV5-1	.	TGCGCCAGTTCCTTAGCGGGAGGGCAAGAGACCCAGTACTTC	CASSLAGGQETQYF
TRBD1	TRBJ1-1	TRBV10-3	once	TGTGCCATCAGTGACCCGAAACAGGGGCTGAACACTGAAGCTTTCTTT	CAISDPKQGLNTEAFF
.	TRBJ2-1	TRBV20-1	.	TGCAGTGCTAGTATCTGGAGCTCCTACAATGAGCAGTTCTTC	CSASIWSSYNEQFF
TRBD2	TRBJ2-1	TRBV5-1	.	TGCGCCAGCAGCTTAACTAGCGGGAGTAAATACAATGAGCAGTTCTTC	CASSLTSGSKYNEQFF
.	TRBJ1-1	TRBV5-6	.	TGTGCCAGCAGCTTGAGGGCAGGGAGGGCTGAAGCTTTCTTT	CASSLRAGRAEAFF
.	TRBJ2-2	TRBV12-3/TRBV12-4	.	TGTGCCAGCAGTTTTTCCCTGGAGCTGTTTTTT	CASSFSLELFF
TRBD2	TRBJ2-1	TRBV5-4	.	TGTGCCAGCAGTGTCACTAGCGGTTCCTACAATGAGCAGTTCTTC	CASSVTSGSYNEQFF
.	TRBJ1-5	TRBV18	.	TGTGCCAGCTCATCTGGAACGGGAGTGGGTCAGCCCCAGCATTTT	CASSSGTGVGQPQHF
TRBD1	TRBJ1-6	TRBV24-1	.	TGTGCCACCAGTGATCCCCGGACAGGGTCTGAATCACCCCTCCACTTT	CATSDPRTGSESPLHF
.	TRBJ1-1	TRBV7-6	.	TGTGCCAGCAGCTTATCAGAGAACACTGAAGCTTTCTTT	CASSLSENTEAFF
TRBD1	TRBJ1-1	TRBV27	.	TGTGCCAGCAGGTTCACGGGACAGGGGAACACTGAAGCTTTCTTT	CASRFTGQGNTEAFF
TRBD1	TRBJ1-6	TRBV19	.	TGTGCCAGTAGTATGGCTCAGGGGGCGAATTCACCCCTCCACTTT	CASSMAQGANSPLHF
TRBD2	TRBJ2-1	TRBV6-5	once	TGTGCCAGCAGTTACTCATCTAGCGGGGGGGGTGAGCAGTTCTTC	CASSYSSSGGGEQFF
.	TRBJ2-7	TRBV6-5	.	TGTGCCAGCAGTTCCCCTATCTACGAGCAGTACTTC	CASSSPIYEQYF
.	TRBJ1-1	TRBV28	.	TGTGCCAGCAGTTTCGCCCAGGGTGGCACTGAAGCTTTCTTT	CASSFAQGGTEAFF
.	TRBJ2-7	TRBV5-4	.	TGTGCCAGCAGCAGGGAGGGGGGCCTATACGAGCAGTACTTC	CASSREGGLYEQYF
TRBD2	TRBJ2-1	TRBV5-4	once	TGTGCCAGCAGCACTATTAGCGGGGCTGGGGATGAGCAGTTCTTC	CASSTISGAGDEQFF
TRBD2	TRBJ2-2	TRBV2	.	TGTGCCAGCAGTGATACTAGCGGGAGAACCGGGGAGCTGTTTTTT	CASSDTSGRTGELFF
.	TRBJ1-6	TRBV19	.	TGTGCCAGTAGTATAGACAGGTGGGATAATTCACCCCTCCACTTT	CASSIDRWDNSPLHF
TRBD1	TRBJ1-1	TRBV28	.	TGTGCCAGCAGGGGGACAGGGCGCACTGAAGCTTTCTTT	CASRGTGRTEAFF
TRBD2	TRBJ2-1	TRBV4-2	once	TGTGCCAGCAGCCTCCGACTAGCGGAGAATGAGCAGTTCTTC	CASSLRLAENEQFF
.	TRBJ1-1	TRBV28	.	TGTGCCAGCAGTTCCTTCACTGAAGCTTTCTTT	CASSSFTEAFF
.	TRBJ1-1	TRBV5-5	.	TGTGCCAGCAGCTTGGAGGGGTGGACTGAAGCTTTCTTT	CASSLEGWTEAFF
.	TRBJ1-1	TRBV9	.	TGTGCCAGCAGCGTAGCCGACACCCCGGAAGCTTTCTTT	CASSVADTPEAFF
TRBD2	TRBJ2-3	TRBV5-1	.	TGCGCCAGCAGCCTAGGGACTAGCGGGGGAAGGCTTACTAGCACAGATACGCAGTATTTT	CASSLGTSGGRLTSTDTQYF
.	TRBJ2-1	TRBV6-5	.	TGTGCCAGCAAACTAGATAAATCATCGGGGCAGTTCTTC	CASKLDKSSGQFF
.	TRBJ2-4	TRBV6-5	.	TGTGCCAGCGGCGGAACCAAAAACATTCAGTACTTC	CASGGTKNIQYF
.	TRBJ2-7	TRBV5-1	once	TGCGCCAGCAGCTCGACCTCTGCGGGATATATATACGAGCAGTACTTC	CASSSTSAGYIYEQYF
TRBD1	TRBJ2-3	TRBV24-1	once	TGTGCCACCAGTGACCTAGGACAGGGGGGGACAGATACGCAGTATTTT	CATSDLGQGGTDTQYF
.	TRBJ1-1	TRBV20-1	.	TGCAGTGCACATCAGGGGAGGGGGGCTTTCTTT	CSAHQGRGAFF
.	TRBJ2-7	TRBV6-2/TRBV6-3	.	TGTGCCAGCAGTCTCGACAGGAGCGAGCAGTACTTC	CASSLDRSEQYF
.	TRBJ2-7	TRBV9	.	TGTGCCAGCGCCTCCCGGGCAGGGGCCTCCTACGAGCAGTACTTC	CASASRAGASYEQYF